This T cell receptor beta chain was found in a study of T cell changes during pregnancy in multiple sclerosis. This table comes from immunoSEQ multiplex PCR, and its TCRdb copy is limited to in-frame clones, with some not included. The sample consists of tens of thousands of clones, 90% to 95% of them appearing once. In its sample, this clone was seen once. Per germline, CDR1 LNHNV and CDR2 YYDKDF (reference sequence). The ends were cut back, 3 bases at V and 6 bases at J, with 14 bases in the middle. CDR3 length equals 15 residues. The sequence derives from a female donor with multiple sclerosis, enrolled in a pregnancy study. The chain combines TRBV15 with TRBJ2-2, with D perhaps TRBD2 (5 bases). The sequences come from CD8+ T cells from peripheral blood mononuclear cells, collected before pregnancy. The CDR3 DNA follows: TGTGCCACCAGCAGTGGCCTAGCAGTCCCCGGGGAGCTGTTTTTT. The encoded protein is CATSSGLAVPGELFF.